The 2 T cell receptor beta chains in this list originate from one sample, sequenced in a study of T cell responses to AZD1222 COVID-19 vaccine. Clones were read by immunoSEQ multiplex PCR, and TCRdb kept only the in-frame ones, dropping some. The sample includes under 150,000 clones, about nine tenths of them seen just once. The source was peripheral blood, collected on day 0 of AZD1222 vaccination. These receptors were collected from an adult in good health.

This chain connects TRBV2 to TRBJ1-4; 7 bases match TRBD1. Germline CDR1 and CDR2: SNHLY and FYNNEI. V shed 6 bases, J shed 7 bases, and the junction held 2 bases outside the gene matches. The CDR3 is 12 amino acids. CDR3 DNA sequence: TGTGCCAGCAGCAGACAGGGTGAAAAACTGTTTTTT. This sequence encodes CASSRQGEKLFF.

V gene TRBV19 combines with J gene TRBJ1-1; tentatively, D is TRBD1 (5 bases). Trimming shortened V by 8 bases and J by 1 base, and 17 bases separated the two germline ends. CDR1 is LNHDA and CDR2 is SQIVND in the germline V gene (reference sequence). The CDR3 has 15 residues. In DNA form, the CDR3 reads TGTGCCAGTTATGATCCGGGACGCACGAACACTGAAGCTTTCTTT. This translates into CASYDPGRTNTEAFF.